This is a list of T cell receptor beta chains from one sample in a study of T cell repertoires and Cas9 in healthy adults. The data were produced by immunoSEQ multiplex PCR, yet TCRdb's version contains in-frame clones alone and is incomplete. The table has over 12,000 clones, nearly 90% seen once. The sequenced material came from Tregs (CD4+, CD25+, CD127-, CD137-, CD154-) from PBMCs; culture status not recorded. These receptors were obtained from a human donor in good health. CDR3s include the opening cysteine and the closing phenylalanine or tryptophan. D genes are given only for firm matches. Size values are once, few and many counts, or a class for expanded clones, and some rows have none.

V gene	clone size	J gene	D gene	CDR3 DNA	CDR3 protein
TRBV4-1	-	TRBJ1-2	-	TGCGCCAGCAGCCCAACCGGGGTCGCCCGATCTAACTATGGCTACACCTTC	CASSPTGVARSNYGYTF
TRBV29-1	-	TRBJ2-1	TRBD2	TGCAGCGTATCCGTACTAGCGGGTCTATACAATGAGCAGTTCTTC	CSVSVLAGLYNEQFF
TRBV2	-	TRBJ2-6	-	TGTGCCAGCAGTCGGACCGGCACCTCTGGGGCCAACGTCCTGACTTTC	CASSRTGTSGANVLTF
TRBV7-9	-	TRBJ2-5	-	TGTGCCAGCAGCTCGCCCACGGGGCACCTCCAAGAGACCCAGTACTTC	CASSSPTGHLQETQYF
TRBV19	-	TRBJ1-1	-	TGTGCCAGTAGCCTGCAGGGGAAGGAGGCTTTCTTT	CASSLQGKEAFF
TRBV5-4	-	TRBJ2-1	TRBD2	TGTGCCAGCAGCGGCGGACTAGCGGGAGTATGGGAGCAGTTCTTC	CASSGGLAGVWEQFF
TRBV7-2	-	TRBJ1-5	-	TGTGCCAGCAGCTTAGCTCGTGAAGGAGCCCAGCATTTT	CASSLAREGAQHF
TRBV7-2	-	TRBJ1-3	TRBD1	TGTGCCAGCAGCCCCGACAGGGCCGGGAAGCTCTCTGGAAACACCATATATTTT	CASSPDRAGKLSGNTIYF
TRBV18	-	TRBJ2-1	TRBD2	TGTGCCAGCTCACCGCGGACTAGCTGGGAGGATGAGCAGTTCTTC	CASSPRTSWEDEQFF
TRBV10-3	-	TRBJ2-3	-	TGTGCCATCGCAACGGGGGATACGCAGTATTTT	CAIATGDTQYF
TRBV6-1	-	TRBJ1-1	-	TGTGCCAGCAGGAACACTGAAGCTTTCTTT	CASRNTEAFF
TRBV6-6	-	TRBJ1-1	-	TGTGCCAGCAGTTATTGGGGTCCCACTGAAGCTTTCTTT	CASSYWGPTEAFF
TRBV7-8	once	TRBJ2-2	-	TGTGCCAGCAGCTTAGCGGGGGAATCCGGGGAGCTGTTTTTT	CASSLAGESGELFF
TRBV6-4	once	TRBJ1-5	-	TGTGCCAGCAGTGCTGGGGGAAATCAGCCCCAGCATTTT	CASSAGGNQPQHF
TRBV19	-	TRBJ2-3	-	TGTGCCAGTGGGACCTCCAGAGATACGCAGTATTTT	CASGTSRDTQYF
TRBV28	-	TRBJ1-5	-	TGTGCCAGCACCTACGTGGGTCGCGATTGGCAGCCCCAGCATTTT	CASTYVGRDWQPQHF
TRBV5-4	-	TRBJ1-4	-	TGTGCCAGCAGCGGCGACTTAGGGACTAATGAGAAACTGTTTTTT	CASSGDLGTNEKLFF
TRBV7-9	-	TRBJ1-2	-	TGTGCCAGCAGCTTAGGGAACTATGGCTACACCTTC	CASSLGNYGYTF
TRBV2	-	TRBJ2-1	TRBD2	TGTGCCACCACCCCAGCGGGAGCCTACAATGAGCAGTTCTTC	CATTPAGAYNEQFF
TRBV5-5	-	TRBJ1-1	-	TGTGCCAGCAGCTTGGGGGCAGGGATGAACACTGAAGCTTTCTTT	CASSLGAGMNTEAFF
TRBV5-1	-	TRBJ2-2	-	TGCGCCAGCAGCTTGAACGGGGACCTACGAGCCGGGGAGCTGTTTTTT	CASSLNGDLRAGELFF
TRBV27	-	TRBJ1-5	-	TGTGCCAGCAGTTTATCCGGGCTTAGCAATCAGCCCCAGCATTTT	CASSLSGLSNQPQHF
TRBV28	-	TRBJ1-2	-	TGTGCCAGCAAGGTCCGAACCCGCTATGGCTACACCTTC	CASKVRTRYGYTF
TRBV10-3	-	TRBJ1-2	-	TGTGCCATCAGTGTTAAGGCAGGGCAGGGGGGCTACACCTTC	CAISVKAGQGGYTF
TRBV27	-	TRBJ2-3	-	TGTGCCAGCAGTTTCGGCAGGAGGACAGATACGCAGTATTTT	CASSFGRRTDTQYF
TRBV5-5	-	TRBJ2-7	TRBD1	TGTGCCAGCAGCTTGTTGTTGGGGACAGGGGGATATGAGCAGTACTTC	CASSLLLGTGGYEQYF
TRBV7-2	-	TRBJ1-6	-	TGTGCCAGCAGGCCTCTCAATTCACCCCTCCACTTT	CASRPLNSPLHF
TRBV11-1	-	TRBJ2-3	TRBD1	TGTGCCAGCAGCGGAGGGACAGGGACTCCGGATACGCAGTATTTT	CASSGGTGTPDTQYF
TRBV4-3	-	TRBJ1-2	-	TGCGCCAGCAGCCAAGACCAACAAGGGAACTATGGCTACACCTTC	CASSQDQQGNYGYTF
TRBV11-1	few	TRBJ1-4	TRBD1	TGTGCCAGCAGCTTCCGACGGGACAGTAATGAAAAACTGTTTTTT	CASSFRRDSNEKLFF
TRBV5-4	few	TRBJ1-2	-	TGTGCCAGCAGCTTGGGGGGTCCGGGGACTAACTATGGCTACACCTTC	CASSLGGPGTNYGYTF
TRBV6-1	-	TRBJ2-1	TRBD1	TGTGCTAGCATTCCCGGGACAGTCGGCTACAATGAGCAGTTCTTC	CASIPGTVGYNEQFF
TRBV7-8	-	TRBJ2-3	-	TGTGCCAGCAGCCCCATACGCGCCTCGGCAGATACGCAGTATTTT	CASSPIRASADTQYF
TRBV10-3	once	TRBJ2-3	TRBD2	TGTGCCATCAGTGGGGCTAGCGGGAGTGTGGTAGATACGCAGTATTTT	CAISGASGSVVDTQYF
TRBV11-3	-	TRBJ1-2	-	TGTGCCAGCAGCTTAACGGATAACTATGGCTACACCTTC	CASSLTDNYGYTF
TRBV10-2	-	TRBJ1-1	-	TGCGCCAGCAGAGATTCAGGTGTAATGAACACTGAAGCTTTCTTT	CASRDSGVMNTEAFF
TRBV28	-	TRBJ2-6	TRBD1	TGTGCCAGCAGTCCCCGACAGGGTAAGGCTGGGGCCAACGTCCTGACTTTC	CASSPRQGKAGANVLTF
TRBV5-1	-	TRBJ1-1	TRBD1	TGCGCCAGCAGCGACCGACAGGGGACGAACACTGAAGCTTTCTTT	CASSDRQGTNTEAFF
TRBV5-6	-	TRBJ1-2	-	TGTGCCAGCAGCTTGGGCCGGGAGCGGGGCTACACCTTC	CASSLGRERGYTF
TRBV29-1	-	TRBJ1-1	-	TGCAGCGGGGGGAGCAGGGGGAACACTGAAGCTTTCTTT	CSGGSRGNTEAFF
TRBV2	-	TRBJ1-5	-	TGTGCCATTAGCGGATGGGATCAGCCCCAGCATTTT	CAISGWDQPQHF
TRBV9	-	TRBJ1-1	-	TGTGCCAGCAGCGCACAAACAGATATAGGATCTGAAGCTTTCTTT	CASSAQTDIGSEAFF
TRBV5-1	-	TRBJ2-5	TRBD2	TGCGCCAGCAGGGGACTAGCGGGAGAGGCGGGAGAGACCCAGTACTTC	CASRGLAGEAGETQYF
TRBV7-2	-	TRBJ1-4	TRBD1	TGTGCCAGCAGCTTAATGGGACAGGTCAATGAAAAACTGTTTTTT	CASSLMGQVNEKLFF
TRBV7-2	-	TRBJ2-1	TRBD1	TGTGCCAGCGTCCGGGACAGGGGCAGATATGAGCAGTTCTTC	CASVRDRGRYEQFF
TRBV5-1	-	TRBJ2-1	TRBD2	TGCGCCAGCAGACTAGCGGGGGGGTCCTACAATGAGCAGTTCTTC	CASRLAGGSYNEQFF
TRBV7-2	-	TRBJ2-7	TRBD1	TGTGCCAGCAGCCCCCTGGACAGGGGCGAGCAGTACTTC	CASSPLDRGEQYF
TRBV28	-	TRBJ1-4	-	TGTGCCAGCACGGGTCTTAGGGGCCCTCCAACTAATGAAAAACTGTTTTTT	CASTGLRGPPTNEKLFF
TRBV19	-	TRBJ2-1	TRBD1	TGTGCCAGTAGTATCAGGGGGCTGCACTACAATGAGCAGTTCTTC	CASSIRGLHYNEQFF
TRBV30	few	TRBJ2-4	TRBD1	TGTGCCTGGAGGCGGACAGGGGACATTCAGTACTTC	CAWRRTGDIQYF
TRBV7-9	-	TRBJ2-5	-	TGTGCCAGCAGCTTATCGGAGACCCAGTACTTC	CASSLSETQYF
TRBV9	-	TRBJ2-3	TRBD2	TGTGCCAGCGGGGGAGGGACTAGCACAGATACGCAGTATTTT	CASGGGTSTDTQYF
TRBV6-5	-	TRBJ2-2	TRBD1	TGTGCCAGCAGTTGGGGGACAGTGACCGGGGAGCTGTTTTTT	CASSWGTVTGELFF